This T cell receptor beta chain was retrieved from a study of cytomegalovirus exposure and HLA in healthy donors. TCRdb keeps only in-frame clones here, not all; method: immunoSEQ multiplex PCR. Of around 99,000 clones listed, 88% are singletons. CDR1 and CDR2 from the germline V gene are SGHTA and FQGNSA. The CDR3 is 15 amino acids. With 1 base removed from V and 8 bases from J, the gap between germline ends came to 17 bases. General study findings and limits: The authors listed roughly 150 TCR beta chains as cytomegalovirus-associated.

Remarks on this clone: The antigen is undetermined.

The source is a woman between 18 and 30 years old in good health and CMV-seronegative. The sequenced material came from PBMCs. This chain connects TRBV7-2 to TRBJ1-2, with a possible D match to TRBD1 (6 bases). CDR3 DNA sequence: TGTGCCAGCAGCTTAGATAGCAGGGGCGTCAGGGGCTACACCTTC. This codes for CASSLDSRGVRGYTF.